Listed below are T cell receptor beta chains from one sample, sequenced in a study of blood T cells in healthy people across ages. From the 5' RACE reads, TCRdb called clonotypes with MiXCR, one entry per CDR3 protein. The data hold some 760,000 distinct CDR3 sequences, with more than 20% observed a single time. The same data also contributed to another study, on T cells of mothers and their children.

Source material: blood. The receptor source for this set is a boy aged 10-17 years in good health. The CDR3 runs from the conserved cysteine through the conserved F or W. A D gene is named only where the DNA matches it firmly. Size values are once, few and many counts, or a class for expanded clones, and some rows have none.

V	D	size	J	CDR3	DNA
TRBV24-1	NA	NA	TRBJ1-1	CATSVSGTTEAFF	TGTGCCACCAGTGTTTCGGGGACCACTGAAGCTTTCTTT
TRBV7-9	NA	NA	TRBJ1-4	CASSLTGFSSNEKLFF	TGTGCCAGCAGCTTAACGGGATTTTCGAGTAATGAAAAACTGTTTTTT
TRBV20-1	NA	few	TRBJ2-5	CSALQMGVTGETQYF	TGCAGTGCTCTCCAGATGGGGGTGACTGGGGAGACCCAGTACTTC
TRBV12-3/TRBV12-4	TRBD1	few	TRBJ2-5	CASSTGTGMETQYF	TGTGCCAGCAGTACCGGGACAGGGATGGAGACCCAGTACTTC
TRBV11-2	NA	NA	TRBJ2-1	CASSLGGTLLNERFF	TGTGCCAGCAGCTTAGGTGGGACCCTGCTCAATGAGCGGTTCTTC
TRBV7-2	NA	NA	TRBJ2-5	CASVQRETQYF	TGTGCCAGCGTACAACGAGAGACCCAGTACTTC
TRBV12-3/TRBV12-4	TRBD1	few	TRBJ2-1	CASSEDRGVNEQFF	TGTGCCAGCAGTGAGGACAGGGGAGTCAATGAGCAGTTCTTC
TRBV29-1	NA	NA	TRBJ2-4	CSAEGQFKNIQYF	TGCAGCGCCGAAGGGCAGTTCAAAAACATTCAGTACTTC
TRBV7-2	NA	few	TRBJ2-5	CASNIYLDPQETQYF	TGTGCCAGCAATATTTACCTGGACCCCCAAGAGACCCAGTACTTC
TRBV6-5	NA	few	TRBJ2-2	CATGGYTGDWTGELFF	TGTGCTACGGGGGGCTATACAGGGGATTGGACCGGGGAGCTGTTTTTT
TRBV6-5	TRBD1	NA	TRBJ1-2	CASSSEGANGYTF	TGTGCCAGCAGTTCGGAGGGGGCGAATGGCTACACCTTC
TRBV7-9	NA	few	TRBJ2-7	CASSARDTQIYEQYF	TGTGCCAGCAGTGCCCGGGACACCCAAATCTACGAGCAGTACTTC
TRBV29-1	NA	few	TRBJ1-4	CSVERSGGGKKLFF	TGCAGCGTTGAACGGTCCGGGGGTGGAAAAAAACTGTTTTTT